This T cell receptor (beta chain) emerged from a study of T cells in Graves' hyperthyroidism and ophthalmopathy. Study at large: Peripheral blood sampling occurred at initial diagnosis, before any treatment. Broader study findings: Blood held most thyroid clonotypes expanded above 0.001 frequency.

This clonotype was seen more than once but under ten times. Its antigen is still unknown. Amplified TCR beta CDR3 regions came from RNA transcripts. Researchers ran a first-round RT-PCR on the TCR CDR3 using the HTBI primer set. From the multiplex PCR reads, TCRdb called clonotypes with MiXCR, one entry per CDR3 protein. This table has about 640,000 distinct CDR3 sequences, roughly 20% appearing once. CDR3 length: 13 amino acids. CDR1 and CDR2 (germline): MDHEN, SYDVKM. Trimming left V 3 bases short and J 6 bases short, with 12 bases between. Diagnoses were established using clinical symptoms, serum thyroxine and TRAb, thyroid ultrasound and orbital computed tomography. Fresh peripheral blood, 10 ml, yielded the PBMCs.

The chain uses TRBV28 and TRBJ2-7; D perhaps matches TRBD2 (5 bases). Sequenced input: blood. The receptor comes from a man under 40 with Graves' ophthalmopathy. The CDR3 protein is CASSFVAGIEQYF. The CDR3 DNA is TGTGCCAGCAGTTTCGTTGCCGGGATCGAGCAGTACTTC.